This TCR beta chain was sequenced during a study of blood T cell repertoires in COVID-19. Looking at the study overall: The cDNA or gDNA used as material had been derived from T cells, B-cell-depleted T cells, or PBMCs.

Germline V gene sequence: CDR1 SGHNT, CDR2 YYREEE (reference sequence). This CDR3 has 19 amino acids. V lost 1 base and J 3 bases, leaving 20 bases between the germline ends. Seattle-derived patients entered the study during active infection and were followed longitudinally. Assay: immunoSEQ multiplex PCR; the TCRdb copy retains only in-frame clones and omits some. The profile shows just over 300,000 clones, 89% of them singletons. The clonotype originates from a woman in her twenties or thirties with COVID-19, enrolled during active disease. The sequenced sample was peripheral blood. The rearrangement links TRBV5-4 to TRBJ2-6, with D possibly being TRBD1 (6 bases). The CDR3 region has the DNA TGTGCCAGCAGCTTGTTCTGGGGGCCCTCTGCTAGTGGGGCCAACGTCCTGACTTTC. Amino acids: CASSLFWGPSASGANVLTF.